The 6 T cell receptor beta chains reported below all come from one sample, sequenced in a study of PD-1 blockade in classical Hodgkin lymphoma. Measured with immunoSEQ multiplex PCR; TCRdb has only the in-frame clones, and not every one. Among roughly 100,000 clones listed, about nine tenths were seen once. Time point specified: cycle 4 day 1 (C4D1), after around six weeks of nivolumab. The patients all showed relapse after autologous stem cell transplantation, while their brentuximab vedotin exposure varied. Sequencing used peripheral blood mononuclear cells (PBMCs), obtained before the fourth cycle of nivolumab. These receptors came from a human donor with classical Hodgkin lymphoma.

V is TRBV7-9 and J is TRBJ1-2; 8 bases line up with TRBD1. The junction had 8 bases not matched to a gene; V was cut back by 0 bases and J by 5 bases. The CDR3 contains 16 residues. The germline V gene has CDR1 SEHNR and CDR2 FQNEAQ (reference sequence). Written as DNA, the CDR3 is TGTGCCAGCAGCTTAGCAGAGGCAGGGGGCTGGTATGGCTACACCTTC. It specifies CASSLAEAGGWYGYTF.

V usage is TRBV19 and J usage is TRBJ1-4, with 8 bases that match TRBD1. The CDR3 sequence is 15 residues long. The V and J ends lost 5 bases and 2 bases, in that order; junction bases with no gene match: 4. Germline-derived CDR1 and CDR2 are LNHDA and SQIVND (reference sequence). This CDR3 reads CASSARGLTNEKLFF. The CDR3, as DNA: TGTGCCAGTAGTGCCAGGGGGCTGACTAATGAAAAACTGTTTTTT.

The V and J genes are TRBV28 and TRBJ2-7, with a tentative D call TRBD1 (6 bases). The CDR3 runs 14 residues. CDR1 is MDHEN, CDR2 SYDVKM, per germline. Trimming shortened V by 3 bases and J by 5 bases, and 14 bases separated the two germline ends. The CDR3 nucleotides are TGTGCCAGCAGTTTCTCGGACAGAGGGGACGAGCAGTACTTC. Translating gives CASSFSDRGDEQYF.

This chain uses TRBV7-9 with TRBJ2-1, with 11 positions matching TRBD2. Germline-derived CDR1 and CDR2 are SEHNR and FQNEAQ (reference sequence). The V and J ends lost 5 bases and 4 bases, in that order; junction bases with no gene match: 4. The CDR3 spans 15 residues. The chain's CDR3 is CASSARLAGYNEQFF. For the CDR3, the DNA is TGTGCCAGCAGCGCCCGACTAGCGGGATACAATGAGCAGTTCTTC.

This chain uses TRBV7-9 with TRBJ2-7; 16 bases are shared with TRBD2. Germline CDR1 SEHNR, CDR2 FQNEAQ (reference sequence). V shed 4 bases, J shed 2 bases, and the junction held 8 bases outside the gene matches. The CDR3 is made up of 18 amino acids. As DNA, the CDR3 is TGTGCCAGCAGCTCGTCCGGGACTAGCGGGAGGGCCACCTACGAGCAGTACTTC. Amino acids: CASSSSGTSGRATYEQYF. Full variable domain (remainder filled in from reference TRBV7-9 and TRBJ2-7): DTGVSQNPRHKITKRGQNVTFRCDPISEHNRLYWYRQTLGQGPEFLTYFQNEAQLEKSRLLSDRFSAERPKGSFSTLEIQRTEQGDSAMYLCASSSSGTSGRATYEQYFGPGTRLTVT.

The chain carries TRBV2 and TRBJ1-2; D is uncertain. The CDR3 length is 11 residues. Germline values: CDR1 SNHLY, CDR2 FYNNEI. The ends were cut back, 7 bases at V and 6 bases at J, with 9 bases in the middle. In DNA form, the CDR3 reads TGTGCCAGCACGGCGGTGCATGGCTACACCTTC. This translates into CASTAVHGYTF.